These T cell receptor beta chains were read from a single sample in a study of blood T cell repertoires in COVID-19. Profiling relied on immunoSEQ multiplex PCR, and the TCRdb table lists in-frame clones only, not all of them. The table includes some 140,000 clones, 70% to 80% detected once. The source material was peripheral blood. These receptors all stem from a man aged 60 to 75 with acute or convalescent COVID-19. Each CDR3 is given with its conserved first and last residue. The D gene is left open where the match is weak. Clone size is given for some rows only: seen once, a few or many times, or a class if the clone is expanded.

v_gene	abundance	d_gene	j_gene	CDR3aa	CDR3nt
TRBV11-3	-	TRBD1	TRBJ2-7	CASSLTGDGEQYF	TGTGCCAGCAGCTTAACAGGGGATGGGGAGCAGTACTTC
TRBV4-3	-	TRBD2	TRBJ2-2	CASSQEPLGGRGGELFF	TGCGCCAGCAGCCAAGAGCCCCTGGGAGGGAGGGGCGGGGAGCTGTTTTTT
TRBV7-8	few	TRBD2	TRBJ2-2	CASSLGTSGRGTAGELFF	TGTGCCAGCAGCTTAGGGACTAGCGGGAGAGGTACCGCCGGGGAGCTGTTTTTT
TRBV2	-	TRBD1	TRBJ1-1	CASSGGQGRNTEAFF	TGTGCCAGCAGTGGGGGACAGGGGAGGAACACTGAAGCTTTCTTT
TRBV10-3	once	TRBD2	TRBJ2-2	CAIREGLATGELFF	TGTGCCATCAGAGAGGGACTAGCGACCGGGGAGCTGTTTTTT
TRBV2	few	TRBD1	TRBJ1-5	CASSNDRGHQPQHF	TGTGCCAGCAGCAATGACAGGGGACATCAGCCCCAGCATTTT
TRBV5-4	-	-	TRBJ2-7	CASSLETGSYEQYF	TGTGCCAGCAGCTTGGAAACAGGGTCCTACGAGCAGTACTTC
TRBV19	-	-	TRBJ1-1	CASSFRGAGTEAFF	TGTGCCAGTAGTTTTAGGGGCGCAGGCACTGAAGCTTTCTTT
TRBV19	-	TRBD1	TRBJ1-4	CASSARGGGVWEKLFF	TGTGCCAGTAGTGCCCGCGGAGGGGGCGTTTGGGAAAAACTGTTTTTT
TRBV10-3	-	TRBD2	TRBJ2-3	CAARTSEADTQYF	TGTGCCGCTAGGACTAGTGAGGCAGATACGCAGTATTTT
TRBV18	-	-	TRBJ1-1	CASSPTTGVDTEAFF	TGTGCCAGCTCACCAACGACAGGAGTAGACACTGAAGCTTTCTTT
TRBV9	-	TRBD1	TRBJ2-5	CASTLGTGGQETQYF	TGTGCCAGCACCCTTGGGACAGGGGGGCAAGAGACCCAGTACTTC
TRBV29-1	-	TRBD1	TRBJ2-7	CSVVPRGQADYEQYF	TGCAGCGTTGTCCCCCGGGGACAGGCGGACTACGAGCAGTACTTC
TRBV28	few	TRBD1	TRBJ1-2	CASSFQGASGYTF	TGTGCCAGCAGTTTTCAGGGGGCGAGTGGCTACACCTTC
TRBV5-6	-	-	TRBJ1-3	CASSLMSTGNTIYF	TGTGCCAGCAGCTTGATGTCCACAGGAAACACCATATATTTT
TRBV27	-	TRBD1	TRBJ1-2	CASSATGDYGYTF	TGTGCCAGCAGCGCGACAGGGGACTATGGCTACACCTTC
TRBV3-1/TRBV3-2	-	-	TRBJ2-1	CATAPRGWGEQFF	TGTGCCACCGCTCCTAGGGGGTGGGGTGAGCAGTTCTTC
TRBV28	-	TRBD1	TRBJ1-5	CASSPYGTGVGNQPQHF	TGTGCCAGCAGTCCTTACGGGACAGGGGTGGGCAATCAGCCCCAGCATTTT
TRBV7-9	-	-	TRBJ1-5	CASSLMDREPQHF	TGTGCCAGCAGCTTGATGGACAGAGAGCCCCAGCATTTT
TRBV5-1	-	-	TRBJ1-5	CASSLAGIDQPQHF	TGCGCCAGCAGCTTGGCGGGGATCGATCAGCCCCAGCATTTT
TRBV2	few	TRBD1	TRBJ1-4	CASRGDRGANEKLFF	TGTGCCAGCAGGGGGGACAGGGGGGCCAATGAAAAACTGTTTTTT
TRBV6-6	-	-	TRBJ2-1	CASSDYRDEQFF	TGTGCCAGCAGTGACTACAGGGATGAGCAGTTCTTC
TRBV11-2	-	-	TRBJ1-5	CASSLDRNQPQHF	TGTGCCAGCAGCCTGGACAGAAATCAGCCCCAGCATTTT
TRBV19	-	TRBD1	TRBJ1-5	CASSRGQVSNQPQHF	TGTGCCAGTAGCCGGGGACAGGTTAGCAATCAGCCCCAGCATTTT
TRBV5-6	-	-	TRBJ1-6	CASSLLAGGSNSPLHF	TGTGCCAGCAGCTTGCTGGCAGGCGGGAGTAATTCACCCCTCCACTTT
TRBV7-3	-	-	TRBJ2-2	CASSLVGRSGELFF	TGTGCCAGCAGCTTAGTTGGGAGATCCGGGGAGCTGTTTTTT
TRBV10-3	-	TRBD2	TRBJ2-5	CAISQGLAGGQETQYF	TGTGCCATCAGTCAGGGACTAGCGGGAGGGCAGGAGACCCAGTACTTC
TRBV9	-	TRBD2	TRBJ2-1	CASSVTTSGRPRGDEQFF	TGTGCCAGCAGCGTAACGACTAGCGGGAGGCCTAGGGGCGATGAGCAGTTCTTC
TRBV7-2	-	-	TRBJ1-4	CASSYGGTIVATNEKLFF	TGTGCCAGCAGCTATGGAGGGACCATCGTTGCAACTAATGAAAAACTGTTTTTT
TRBV15	-	-	TRBJ2-2	CATSSQWEATGELFF	TGTGCCACCAGCAGCCAGTGGGAGGCAACCGGGGAGCTGTTTTTT
TRBV7-6	-	TRBD1	TRBJ2-2	CASSLQGARAGELFF	TGTGCCAGCAGCCTTCAGGGGGCGCGGGCCGGGGAGCTGTTTTTT
TRBV5-6	-	-	TRBJ1-5	CASSLGGGGSYQPQHF	TGTGCCAGCAGCCTTGGGGGGGGTGGAAGCTATCAGCCCCAGCATTTT
TRBV5-4	-	-	TRBJ2-5	CAAAEVDQETQYF	TGTGCCGCCGCAGAGGTAGACCAAGAGACCCAGTACTTC
TRBV14	-	-	TRBJ1-2	CASSQVGGVYGYTF	TGTGCCAGCAGCCAAGTGGGGGGGGTCTATGGCTACACCTTC
TRBV12-3/TRBV12-4	-	-	TRBJ1-5	CASSQTGGGPQHF	TGTGCCAGCAGCCAGACAGGCGGCGGCCCCCAGCATTTT
TRBV5-1	-	TRBD2	TRBJ2-3	CASSPTTGGDTQYF	TGCGCCAGCAGCCCGACAACGGGGGGGGATACGCAGTATTTT
TRBV9	-	TRBD1	TRBJ1-5	CASSPDRGLTPQHF	TGTGCCAGCAGCCCGGACAGGGGACTCACGCCCCAGCATTTT
TRBV29-1	-	-	TRBJ1-1	CSVRGYDEAFF	TGCAGCGTGCGGGGTTACGACGAAGCTTTCTTT
TRBV27	-	TRBD1	TRBJ1-5	CASSPGGSNQPQHF	TGTGCCAGCAGTCCAGGGGGTAGCAATCAGCCCCAGCATTTT
TRBV5-1	-	-	TRBJ1-5	CASSLEGNSNQPQHF	TGCGCCAGCAGCTTGGAGGGGAATAGCAATCAGCCCCAGCATTTT
TRBV9	-	-	TRBJ1-2	CASSAQTGGRDGYTF	TGTGCCAGCAGCGCCCAAACGGGAGGGAGGGATGGCTACACCTTC
TRBV12-3/TRBV12-4	-	-	TRBJ1-2	CASSAYAPGYTF	TGTGCCAGCAGTGCCTACGCCCCTGGCTACACCTTC
TRBV19	-	-	TRBJ1-2	CASSIGPRQFARTLLYGYTF	TGTGCCAGTAGTATAGGCCCCCGACAGTTTGCCAGAACACTCTTATATGGCTACACCTTC
TRBV5-1	few	TRBD2	TRBJ2-1	CASSKNSGRAYNEQFF	TGCGCCAGCAGCAAAAATAGCGGGAGGGCCTACAATGAGCAGTTCTTC
TRBV9	-	-	TRBJ1-5	CASSAVPTGPQHF	TGTGCCAGCAGCGCAGTTCCCACAGGGCCCCAGCATTTT
TRBV11-3	-	TRBD1	TRBJ2-3	CASSLGAGGNTDTQYF	TGTGCCAGCAGCTTAGGGGCAGGGGGCAACACAGATACGCAGTATTTT
TRBV18	-	-	TRBJ1-4	CASSGDEKLFF	TGTGCCAGCTCAGGAGATGAAAAACTGTTTTTT
TRBV27	-	-	TRBJ1-5	CASSLRLDIRNQPQHF	TGTGCCAGCAGTTTAAGGTTGGACATACGAAATCAGCCCCAGCATTTT
TRBV19	-	-	TRBJ2-1	CASSTTSRADSYNEQFF	TGTGCCAGTAGTACAACCTCGCGGGCGGATTCCTACAATGAGCAGTTCTTC
TRBV6-5	few	-	TRBJ1-6	CASSYSPTEDSPLHF	TGTGCCAGCAGTTACTCCCCTACGGAGGATTCACCCCTCCACTTT
TRBV4-3	-	-	TRBJ1-1	CASSQDRLRPEAFF	TGCGCCAGCAGCCAAGATCGACTTCGGCCTGAAGCTTTCTTT